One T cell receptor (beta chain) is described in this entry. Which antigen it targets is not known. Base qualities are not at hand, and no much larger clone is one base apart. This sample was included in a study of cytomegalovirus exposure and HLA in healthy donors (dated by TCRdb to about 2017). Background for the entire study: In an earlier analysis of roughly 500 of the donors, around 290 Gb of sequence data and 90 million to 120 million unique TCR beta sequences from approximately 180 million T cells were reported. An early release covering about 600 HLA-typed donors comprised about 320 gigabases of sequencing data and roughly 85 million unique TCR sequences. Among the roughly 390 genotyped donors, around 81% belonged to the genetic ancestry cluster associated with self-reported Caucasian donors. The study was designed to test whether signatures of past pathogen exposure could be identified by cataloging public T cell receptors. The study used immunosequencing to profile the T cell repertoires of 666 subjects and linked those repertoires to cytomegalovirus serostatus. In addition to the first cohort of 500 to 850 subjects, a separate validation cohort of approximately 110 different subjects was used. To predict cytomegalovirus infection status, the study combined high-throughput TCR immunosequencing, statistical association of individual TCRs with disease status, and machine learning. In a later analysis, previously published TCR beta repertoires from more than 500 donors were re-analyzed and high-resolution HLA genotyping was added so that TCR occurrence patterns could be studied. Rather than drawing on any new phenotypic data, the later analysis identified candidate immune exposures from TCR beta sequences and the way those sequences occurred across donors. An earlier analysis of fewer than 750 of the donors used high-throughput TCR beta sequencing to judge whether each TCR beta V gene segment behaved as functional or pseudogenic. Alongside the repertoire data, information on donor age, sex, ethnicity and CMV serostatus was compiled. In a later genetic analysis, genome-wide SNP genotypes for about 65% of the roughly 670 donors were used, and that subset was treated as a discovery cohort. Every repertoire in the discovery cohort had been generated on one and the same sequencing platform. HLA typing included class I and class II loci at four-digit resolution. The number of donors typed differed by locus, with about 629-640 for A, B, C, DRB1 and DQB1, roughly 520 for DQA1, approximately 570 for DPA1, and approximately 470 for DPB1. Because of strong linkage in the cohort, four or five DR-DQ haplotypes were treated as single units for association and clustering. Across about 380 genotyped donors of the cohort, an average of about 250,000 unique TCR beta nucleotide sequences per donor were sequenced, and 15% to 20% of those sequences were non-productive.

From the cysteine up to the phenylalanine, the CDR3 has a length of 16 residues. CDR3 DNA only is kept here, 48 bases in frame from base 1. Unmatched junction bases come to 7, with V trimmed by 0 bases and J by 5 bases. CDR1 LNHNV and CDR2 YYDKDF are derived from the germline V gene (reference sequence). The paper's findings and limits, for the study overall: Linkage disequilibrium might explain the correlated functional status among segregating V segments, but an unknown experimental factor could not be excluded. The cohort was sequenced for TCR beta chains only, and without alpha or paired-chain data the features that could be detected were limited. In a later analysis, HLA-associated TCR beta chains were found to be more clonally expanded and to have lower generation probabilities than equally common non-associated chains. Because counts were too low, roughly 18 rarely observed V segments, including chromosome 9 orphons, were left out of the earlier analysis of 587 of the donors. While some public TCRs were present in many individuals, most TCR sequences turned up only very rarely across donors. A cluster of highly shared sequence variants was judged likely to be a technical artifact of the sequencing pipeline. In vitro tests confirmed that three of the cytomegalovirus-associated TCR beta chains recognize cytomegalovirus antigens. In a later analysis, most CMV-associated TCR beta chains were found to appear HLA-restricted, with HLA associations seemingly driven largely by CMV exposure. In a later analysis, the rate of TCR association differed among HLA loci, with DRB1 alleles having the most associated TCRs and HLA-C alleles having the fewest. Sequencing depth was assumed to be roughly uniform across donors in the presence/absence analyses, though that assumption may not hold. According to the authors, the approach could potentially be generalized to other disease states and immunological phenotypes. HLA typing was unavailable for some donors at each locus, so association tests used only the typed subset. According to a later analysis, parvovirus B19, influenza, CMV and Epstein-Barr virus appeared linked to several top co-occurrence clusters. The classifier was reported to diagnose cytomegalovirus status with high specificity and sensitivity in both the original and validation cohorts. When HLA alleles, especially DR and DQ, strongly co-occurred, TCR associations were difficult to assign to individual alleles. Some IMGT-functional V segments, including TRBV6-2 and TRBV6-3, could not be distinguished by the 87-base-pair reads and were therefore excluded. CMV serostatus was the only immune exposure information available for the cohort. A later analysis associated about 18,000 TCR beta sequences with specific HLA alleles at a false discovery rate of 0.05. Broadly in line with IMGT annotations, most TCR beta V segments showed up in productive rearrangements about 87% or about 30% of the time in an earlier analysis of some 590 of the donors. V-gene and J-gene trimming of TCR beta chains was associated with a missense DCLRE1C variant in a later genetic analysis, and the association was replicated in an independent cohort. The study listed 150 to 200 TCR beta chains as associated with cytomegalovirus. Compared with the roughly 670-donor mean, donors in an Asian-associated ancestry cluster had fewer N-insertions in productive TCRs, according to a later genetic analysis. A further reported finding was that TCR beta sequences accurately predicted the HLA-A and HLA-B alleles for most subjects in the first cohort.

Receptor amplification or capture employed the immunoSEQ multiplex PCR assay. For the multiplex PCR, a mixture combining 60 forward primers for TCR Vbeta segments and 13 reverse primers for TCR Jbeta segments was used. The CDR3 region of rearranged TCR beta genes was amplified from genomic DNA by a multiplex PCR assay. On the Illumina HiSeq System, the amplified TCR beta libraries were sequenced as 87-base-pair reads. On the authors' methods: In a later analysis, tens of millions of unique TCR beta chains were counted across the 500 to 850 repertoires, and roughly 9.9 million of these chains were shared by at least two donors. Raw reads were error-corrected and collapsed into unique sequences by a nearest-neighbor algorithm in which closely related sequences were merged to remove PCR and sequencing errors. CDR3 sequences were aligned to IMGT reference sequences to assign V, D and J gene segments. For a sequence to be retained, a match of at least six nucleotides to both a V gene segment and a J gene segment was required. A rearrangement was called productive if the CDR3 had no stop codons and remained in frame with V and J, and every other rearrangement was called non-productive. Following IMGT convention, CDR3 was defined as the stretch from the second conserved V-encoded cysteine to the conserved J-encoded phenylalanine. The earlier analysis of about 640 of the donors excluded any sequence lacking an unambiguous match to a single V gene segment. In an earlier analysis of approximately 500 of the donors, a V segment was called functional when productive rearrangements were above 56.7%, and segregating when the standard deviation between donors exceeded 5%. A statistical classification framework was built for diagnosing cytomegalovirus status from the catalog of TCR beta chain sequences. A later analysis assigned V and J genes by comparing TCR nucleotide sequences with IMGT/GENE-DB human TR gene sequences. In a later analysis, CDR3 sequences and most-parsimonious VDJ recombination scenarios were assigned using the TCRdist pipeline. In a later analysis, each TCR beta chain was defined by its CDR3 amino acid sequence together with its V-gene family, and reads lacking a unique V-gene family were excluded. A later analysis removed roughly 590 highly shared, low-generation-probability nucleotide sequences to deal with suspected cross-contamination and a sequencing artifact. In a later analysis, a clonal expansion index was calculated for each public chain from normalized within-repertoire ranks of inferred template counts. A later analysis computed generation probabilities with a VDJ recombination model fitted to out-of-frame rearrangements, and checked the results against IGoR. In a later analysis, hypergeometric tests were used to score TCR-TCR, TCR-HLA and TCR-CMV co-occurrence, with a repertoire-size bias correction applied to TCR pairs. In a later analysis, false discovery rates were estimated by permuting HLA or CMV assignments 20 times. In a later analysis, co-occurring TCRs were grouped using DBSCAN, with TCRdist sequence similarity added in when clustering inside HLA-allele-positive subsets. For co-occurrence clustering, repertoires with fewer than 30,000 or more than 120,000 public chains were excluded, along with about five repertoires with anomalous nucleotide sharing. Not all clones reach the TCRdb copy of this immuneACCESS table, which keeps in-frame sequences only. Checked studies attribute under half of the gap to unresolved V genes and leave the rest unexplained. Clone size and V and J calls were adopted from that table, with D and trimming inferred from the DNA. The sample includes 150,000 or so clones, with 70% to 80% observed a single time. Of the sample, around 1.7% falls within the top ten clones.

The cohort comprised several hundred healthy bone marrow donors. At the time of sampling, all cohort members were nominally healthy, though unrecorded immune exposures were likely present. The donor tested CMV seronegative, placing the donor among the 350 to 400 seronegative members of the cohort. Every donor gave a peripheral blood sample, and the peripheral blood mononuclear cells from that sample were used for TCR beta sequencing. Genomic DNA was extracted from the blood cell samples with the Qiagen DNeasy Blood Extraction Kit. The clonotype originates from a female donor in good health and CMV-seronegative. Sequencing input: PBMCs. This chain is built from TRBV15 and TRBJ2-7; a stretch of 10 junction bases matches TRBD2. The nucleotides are TGTGCCACCAGCAGAGATTACCTAGCGGGAGAGGACGAGCAGTACTTC. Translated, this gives CATSRDYLAGEDEQYF.